The 25 T cell receptor beta chains below were found in one sample sequenced in a study of control samples from healthy donors and cancer patients. Produced via immunoSEQ multiplex PCR; TCRdb's table is partial and in-frame only. In the table there are about 170,000 clones, approximately 90% of which are singletons. The sequencing sample was made of blood. The receptors were gathered from a man aged 25 to 45 in good health.

This chain uses TRBV4-3 with TRBJ2-1; 10 bases align to TRBD2. Germline trimming cut 1 base from V and 4 bases from J; bases unmatched to any gene: 7. Germline V gene lookup returns CDR1 LGHNA and CDR2 YSLEER. The CDR3 totals 17 residues. CDR3 in amino acids: CASSQVWKAGGYNEQFF. In DNA, the CDR3 is TGCGCCAGCAGCCAAGTTTGGAAAGCGGGAGGGTACAATGAGCAGTTCTTC.

The rearrangement uses TRBV30 and TRBJ1-4; D is ambiguous. V shed 1 base and J shed 5 bases, with 2 bases lying between them. Germline CDR1 GTSNPN, CDR2 SVGIG (reference sequence). This CDR3 is built from 11 residues. CDR3 coding DNA: TGTGCCTGGAGTGGGAATGAAAAACTGTTTTTT. Translated, it gives CAWSGNEKLFF.

The chain couples TRBV19 to TRBJ1-2; weak D call: TRBD1 (5 bases). Germline-derived CDR1 and CDR2 are LNHDA and SQIVND (reference sequence). Trimming shortened V by 3 bases and J by 7 bases, and 18 bases separated the two germline ends. This CDR3 spans 15 amino acids. CDR3 nucleotides: TGTGCCAGTAGTATCGAGGCAGGGTTTGGCCCTGGCTACACCTTC. Protein sequence: CASSIEAGFGPGYTF.

V usage is TRBV3-1 (or the pseudogene TRBV3-2) and J usage is TRBJ1-5; 7 nucleotides match TRBD1. Germline CDR1 is LGHDT and CDR2 is YNNKEL (reference sequence). V lost 4 bases to trimming and J lost 2 bases; unmatched junction nucleotides: 2. The CDR3 runs 14 residues. In DNA, the CDR3 is TGTGCCAGCAGCCCTGACAGGGGCAATCAGCCCCAGCATTTT. Its protein product is CASSPDRGNQPQHF.

The CDR3: CASSLGGNPQHF. The CDR3 coding sequence is TGTGCCAGCAGTCTCGGGGGAAATCCCCAGCATTTT. V is TRBV12-3 or TRBV12-4 and J is TRBJ1-5; maybe TRBD1 (5 bases). The CDR3 covers 12 residues. Trimming took 5 bases from V and 10 from J, leaving 12 bases between them.

This clone was counted a single time. The chain employs TRBV29-1 and TRBJ2-7; TRBD1 agrees at 9 bases. CDR3 length: 13 residues. V was clipped by 5 bases and J by 1 base; unmatched bases: 3. Germline V gives CDR1 SQVTM, CDR2 ANQGSEA. The CDR3 nucleotides are TGCAGCGTTTCCGGGACAGGGTCCTACGAGCAGTACTTC. Amino acid sequence: CSVSGTGSYEQYF.

This clone was counted only a few times. The V and J genes are TRBV28 and TRBJ2-1; 13 bases fit TRBD2. CDR3 length: 17 residues. The V segment lost 9 bases and the J segment 2 bases; nucleotides outside the gene matches: 10. Per the germline V gene, CDR1 is MDHEN and CDR2 is SYDVKM. CDR3 sequence: CASCGTSGIRAYNEQFF. In DNA, the CDR3 is TGTGCCAGTTGTGGGACTAGCGGGATCCGCGCCTACAATGAGCAGTTCTTC.

The chain is built from TRBV2 and TRBJ1-1; D is unclear. The CDR3 is made up of 13 amino acids. V was shortened by 7 bases and J by 3 bases, with 12 bases between the two germline ends. CDR1 is SNHLY, CDR2 FYNNEI, per germline. For the CDR3, the DNA is TGTGCCAGCATCGTTGAATGGGACACTGAAGCTTTCTTT. Encoded protein: CASIVEWDTEAFF.

The J gene is TRBJ1-4, the V gene TRBV28; D gene unclear. Germline values: CDR1 MDHEN, CDR2 SYDVKM. This CDR3 comprises 12 residues. Trimming removed 2 bases from V and 7 bases from J, with 5 bases in between. The CDR3 spells CASSLRFEKLFF. The CDR3 DNA reads TGTGCCAGCAGTTTAAGGTTTGAAAAACTGTTTTTT.

The chain links TRBV14 to TRBJ2-7; the match to TRBD2 covers 7 bases. Germline CDR1 is SGHDN and CDR2 is FVKESK. Trimming took 1 base from V and 2 from J; bases not matched to a gene: 2. This CDR3 spans 14 amino acids. The CDR3 reads CASSQGGRAYEQYF. The CDR3 bases are TGTGCCAGCAGCCAAGGAGGGAGGGCCTACGAGCAGTACTTC. Using reference TRBV14 and TRBJ2-7 for the parts outside the CDR3, the full variable domain is EAGVTQFPSHSVIEKGQTVTLRCDPISGHDNLYWYRRVMGKEIKFLLHFVKESKQDESGMPNNRFLAERTGGTYSTLKVQPAELEDSGVYFCASSQGGRAYEQYFGPGTRLTVT.

The chain combines TRBV6-5 with TRBJ2-7; D gene ambiguous. This CDR3 is built from 13 residues. The germline gives CDR1 MNHEY, CDR2 SVGAGI. V shed 6 bases and J shed 3 bases, with 12 bases lying between them. The CDR3 spells CASRDATLYEQYF. The CDR3 bases are TGTGCCAGCAGGGACGCGACTCTCTACGAGCAGTACTTC.

The gene calls are TRBV5-1 and TRBJ2-3; D not certain. The V gene lost 0 bases and the J gene lost 0 bases, with 8 bases spanning the gap. Germline V gene lookup returns CDR1 SGHRS and CDR2 YFSETQ. The CDR3 extends over 15 amino acids. This chain's CDR3 is CASSLVPISTDTQYF. In DNA form, the CDR3 reads TGCGCCAGCAGCTTGGTACCGATTAGCACAGATACGCAGTATTTT.

V and J are TRBV28 and TRBJ2-5, with D uncertain. Trimming shortened V by 3 bases and J by 5 bases, and 4 bases separated the two germline ends. The CDR3 sequence is 11 residues long. Germline-derived CDR1 and CDR2 are MDHEN and SYDVKM. The CDR3 coding sequence is TGTGCCAGCAGTTTTGGGGAGACCCAGTACTTC. Protein product: CASSFGETQYF.

CDR3 protein: CASSQPGISSGNTIYF. The CDR3, as DNA: TGTGCCAGCAGCCAACCCGGGATCAGCTCTGGAAACACCATATATTTT. The genes are TRBV14 and TRBJ1-3; no firm D call. V was trimmed by 2 bases and J by 0 bases, leaving 11 bases between them. The CDR3 is made up of 16 amino acids. Germline CDR1 and CDR2: SGHDN and FVKESK. The full variable domain, completed using reference TRBV14 and TRBJ1-3, is EAGVTQFPSHSVIEKGQTVTLRCDPISGHDNLYWYRRVMGKEIKFLLHFVKESKQDESGMPNNRFLAERTGGTYSTLKVQPAELEDSGVYFCASSQPGISSGNTIYFGEGSWLTVV.

The chain is built from TRBV6-6 and TRBJ2-7; D may match TRBD1 or TRBD2 (5 bases each). Trimming stripped 5 bases from V and 2 bases from J, with 22 bases between. Germline V gives CDR1 MNHNY, CDR2 SVGAGI (reference sequence). This CDR3 is 17 amino acids long. CDR3 sequence: CASSHQIGTTDPYEQYF. The CDR3, as DNA: TGTGCCAGCAGTCACCAAATAGGGACGACTGACCCCTACGAGCAGTACTTC.

V gene TRBV3-1 (or the pseudogene TRBV3-2) combines with J gene TRBJ1-2; weak D call: TRBD1 (5 bases). CDR1 LGHDT and CDR2 YNNKEL come from the germline V gene (reference sequence). V lost 3 bases to trimming and J lost 7 bases, with 18 bases between them. This CDR3 region has 15 residues. This CDR3 is CASSHLGRDFGGYTF. CDR3 nucleotides: TGTGCCAGCAGCCATCTGGGACGTGATTTCGGTGGCTACACCTTC.

The V call is TRBV6-5, the J call TRBJ1-4; no firm D call. The length of the CDR3 is 13 residues. The V gene's germline CDR1 is MNHEY and CDR2 SVGAGI. V lost 3 bases, J lost 8 bases, and 10 bases lay in between. DNA of the CDR3: TGTGCCAGCAGTTATAAGGTTTCGGAAAAACTGTTTTTT. This codes for CASSYKVSEKLFF.

V is TRBV28 and J is TRBJ2-7; a weak D match, TRBD2 (5 bases). Trimming removed 4 bases from V and 7 bases from J, with 11 bases in between. The germline V gene encodes CDR1 MDHEN and CDR2 SYDVKM. The CDR3 consists of 12 residues. CDR3 loop: CASSSGYREQYF. DNA for the CDR3: TGTGCCAGCAGTTCGGGGTACCGGGAGCAGTACTTC.

V and J are TRBV18 and TRBJ2-5; D is unresolved. The CDR3 is 13 amino acids. Deletions cut 3 bases from V and 2 bases from J, with 7 bases between. Germline CDR1 KGHSH, CDR2 LQKENI. The CDR3 DNA reads TGTGCCAGCTCACCGAATAATCAAGAGACCCAGTACTTC. It translates to CASSPNNQETQYF.

The chain is built from TRBV7-3 and TRBJ1-1, with TRBD1 as a possible D gene (5 bases). The CDR3 contains 14 residues. The germline V and J ends were trimmed by 5 bases and 11 bases, with 21 bases remaining between them. The germline V gene has CDR1 SGHTA and CDR2 FQGTGA. CDR3 sequence: CASSPGGAIRVAFF. The DNA for the CDR3 is TGTGCCAGCAGCCCTGGCGGGGCAATTCGCGTGGCTTTCTTT.

The rearrangement joins TRBV7-9 to TRBJ2-4; 7 positions agree with TRBD2. V dropped 0 bases and J dropped 5; count of bases not matched to a gene: 7. Germline V gene sequence: CDR1 SEHNR, CDR2 FQNEAQ (reference sequence). The CDR3 extends over 16 amino acids. CDR3 protein: CASSLASGGEQNIQYF. The CDR3 DNA reads as TGTGCCAGCAGCTTAGCATCGGGAGGAGAGCAAAACATTCAGTACTTC.

The chain links TRBV19 to TRBJ1-1; a weak D match, TRBD1 (6 bases). Trimming left V 4 bases short and J 1 base short, with 10 bases between. The CDR3 has 14 residues. The germline gives CDR1 LNHDA, CDR2 SQIVND (reference sequence). CDR3 loop: CASSSRGQNTEAFF. The CDR3 region has the DNA TGTGCCAGTAGTAGTCGGGGGCAGAACACTGAAGCTTTCTTT.

The chain has TRBV12-5 and TRBJ1-1; 7 nucleotides line up with TRBD1. Per the germline V gene, CDR1 is LGHNT and CDR2 is FRNRAP. This CDR3 has 16 amino acids. J lost 0 bases, V lost 4 bases, and 8 bases had no gene match. The CDR3 nucleotides are TGTGCTAGTGGTTCAGGGACAGCCAGTATGAACACTGAAGCTTTCTTT. It translates to CASGSGTASMNTEAFF.

The V call is TRBV10-3, the J call TRBJ2-6, with D tentatively TRBD1 (8 bases). V lost 8 bases, J lost 10 bases, and 27 bases lay in between. This CDR3 spans 17 amino acids. In germline, CDR1 is ENHRY, CDR2 SYGVKD. CDR3: CAIGNGGTGPGLNVLTF. The CDR3 bases are TGTGCCATCGGGAACGGGGGGACAGGCCCGGGGTTGAACGTCCTGACTTTC.

This chain uses TRBV11-2 with TRBJ2-1; D not certain. Germline-derived CDR1 and CDR2 are SGHAT and FQNNGV. The CDR3 extends over 18 amino acids. V was pared by 2 bases and J by 0 bases, with 17 bases between. The CDR3 nucleotides are TGTGCCAGCAGCTTAAGCCCCTACGGTAGTGACTCCTACAATGAGCAGTTCTTC. Translated, it gives CASSLSPYGSDSYNEQFF.